This TCR beta chain was captured by sequencing in a study of circulating and synovial CD4+ cells in juvenile arthritis. Clones were read by immunoSEQ multiplex PCR, and TCRdb kept only the in-frame ones, dropping some. Of tens of thousands of clones in the sample, around 95% were seen once. This CDR3 has 15 amino acids. Trimming removed 1 base at V and 8 bases at J, with 15 bases between. Germline CDR1 is SGHTA and CDR2 is FQGNSA. The sample consisted of CD4+ T cells from blood. V gene TRBV7-2 combines with J gene TRBJ2-4; TRBD1 is a possible D gene (6 bases). This TCR came from a human donor with juvenile idiopathic arthritis. CDR3 protein: CASSLVTGKGDIQYF. CDR3 nucleotide sequence: TGTGCCAGCAGCTTAGTTACAGGGAAGGGCGACATTCAGTACTTC.